The subject of this entry is one T cell receptor beta chain. The target antigen is unknown. This specimen belongs to a study of response to subunit inactivated influenza vaccine. General observations from the study: New T cells are recruited in small numbers by each seasonal influenza vaccination, according to the authors' suggestion.

TCRdb reprocessed the RT-PCR reads with MiXCR, giving one entry per CDR3 protein. There are under 800,000 distinct CDR3 sequences in the sample; approximately 15% occur only once, and 6% to 7% lies in the top ten. CDR1 is ENHRY, CDR2 SYGVKD, per germline. CDR3 length equals 15 residues. The germline V and J ends were trimmed by 4 bases and 0 bases, with 10 bases remaining between them. The source was PBMCs from blood, collected around two weeks before vaccination. The sequence came from a man aged 50-60 years who received an inactivated influenza vaccine. The chain recombines TRBV10-3 with TRBJ2-1; TRBD1 is a possible D gene (5 bases). The CDR3 sequence is CAISGQGSSYNEQFF. Written as DNA, the CDR3 is TGTGCCATCAGTGGGCAGGGAAGCTCCTACAATGAGCAGTTCTTC.